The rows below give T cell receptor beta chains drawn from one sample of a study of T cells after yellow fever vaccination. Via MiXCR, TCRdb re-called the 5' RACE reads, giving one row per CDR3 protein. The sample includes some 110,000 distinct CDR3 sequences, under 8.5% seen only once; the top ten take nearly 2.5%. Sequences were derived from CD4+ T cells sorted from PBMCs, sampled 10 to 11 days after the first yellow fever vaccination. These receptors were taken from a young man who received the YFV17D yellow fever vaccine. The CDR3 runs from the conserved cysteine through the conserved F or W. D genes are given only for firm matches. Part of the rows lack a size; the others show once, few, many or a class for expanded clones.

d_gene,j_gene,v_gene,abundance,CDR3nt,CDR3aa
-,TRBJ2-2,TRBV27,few,TGTGCCAGCAGTAGTCTAGTCCCGAACACCGGGGAGCTGTTTTTT,CASSSLVPNTGELFF
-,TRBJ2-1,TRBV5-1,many,TGCGCCAGCAGCTGGGATACGTCCTACAATGAGCAGTTCTTC,CASSWDTSYNEQFF
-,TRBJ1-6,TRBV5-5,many,TGTGCCAGCACCACCCTCCCCAGTCGCTATAATTCACCCCTCCACTTT,CASTTLPSRYNSPLHF
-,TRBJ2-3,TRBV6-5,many,TGTGCCAGCAGTTACTCGGGGGGTGGAGCGCGCACAGATACGCAGTATTTT,CASSYSGGGARTDTQYF
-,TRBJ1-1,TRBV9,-,TGTGCCAGCAGCGTAGCTTTGGGGGAGAGAGCTTTCTTT,CASSVALGERAFF
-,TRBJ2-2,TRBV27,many,TGTGCCAGCAGTCCGCAACTTATCACCGGGGAGCTGTTTTTT,CASSPQLITGELFF
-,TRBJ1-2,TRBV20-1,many,TGCATACTCTTAGATCCCGAAGAAAGGGGGGGCTACACCTTC,CILLDPEERGGYTF
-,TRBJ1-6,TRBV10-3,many,TGTGCCATCAGTGCGGCAGGGAACTCACCCCTCCACTTT,CAISAAGNSPLHF
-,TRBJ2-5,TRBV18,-,TGTGCCAGCTCACCACAAACAGTCCAAGAGACCCAGTACTTC,CASSPQTVQETQYF
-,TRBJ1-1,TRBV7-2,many,TGTGCCAGCAGCGACGGACAGCTCGTAACAGCTTTCTTT,CASSDGQLVTAFF
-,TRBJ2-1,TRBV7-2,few,TGTGCCAGCAGCCCGTTGGGTGAGCAGTTCTTC,CASSPLGEQFF
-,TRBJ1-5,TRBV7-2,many,TGTGCCAGCAGCCCTCCTCGCGAGCCCCAGCATTTT,CASSPPREPQHF
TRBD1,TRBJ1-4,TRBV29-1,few,TGCAGCGGCCATGACAGGGAAGTTGGGGAAAAACTGTTTTTT,CSGHDREVGEKLFF
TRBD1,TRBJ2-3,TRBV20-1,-,TGCGGGGGCCAGGGTCCGGGACAGGGGGAAGATACGCAGTATTTT,CGGQGPGQGEDTQYF
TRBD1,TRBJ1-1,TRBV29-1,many,TGCAGCGTTGAATCAGGGGGCACTGAAGCTTTCTTT,CSVESGGTEAFF
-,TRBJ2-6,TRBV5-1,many,TGCGCCAGCAGCTCTACAGGGACTGGGGCCAACGTCCTGACTTTC,CASSSTGTGANVLTF
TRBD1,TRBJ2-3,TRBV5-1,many,TGCGCCAGCAGCCACGGACAGGGGACGACAGATACGCAGTATTTT,CASSHGQGTTDTQYF
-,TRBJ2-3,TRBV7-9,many,TGTGCCAGCAGCCGCGGGGGCCACACAGATACGCAGTATTTT,CASSRGGHTDTQYF
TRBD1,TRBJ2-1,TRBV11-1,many,TGTGCCAGCAGCCCCCACGCCGGGACAGTTTCCTACAATGAGCAGTTCTTC,CASSPHAGTVSYNEQFF
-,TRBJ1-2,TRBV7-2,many,TGTGCCAGCAGCCTAGCAGCTAACTATGGCTACACCTTC,CASSLAANYGYTF
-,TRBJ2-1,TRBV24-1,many,TGTGCCACCAGTAATGGACCCCTGAATGAGCAGTTCTTC,CATSNGPLNEQFF
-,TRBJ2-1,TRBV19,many,TGTGCCAGTAGTGGTGGCGGGTGGAACAATGAGCAGTTCTTC,CASSGGGWNNEQFF
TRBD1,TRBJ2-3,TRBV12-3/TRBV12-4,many,TGTGCCAGCAGTTTCGATGGCAGGGGGACAGATACGCAGTATTTT,CASSFDGRGTDTQYF
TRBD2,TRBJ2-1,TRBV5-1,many,TGCGCCAGCAGCCAGCTAGCGGGGGGGTACAATGAGCAGTTCTTC,CASSQLAGGYNEQFF